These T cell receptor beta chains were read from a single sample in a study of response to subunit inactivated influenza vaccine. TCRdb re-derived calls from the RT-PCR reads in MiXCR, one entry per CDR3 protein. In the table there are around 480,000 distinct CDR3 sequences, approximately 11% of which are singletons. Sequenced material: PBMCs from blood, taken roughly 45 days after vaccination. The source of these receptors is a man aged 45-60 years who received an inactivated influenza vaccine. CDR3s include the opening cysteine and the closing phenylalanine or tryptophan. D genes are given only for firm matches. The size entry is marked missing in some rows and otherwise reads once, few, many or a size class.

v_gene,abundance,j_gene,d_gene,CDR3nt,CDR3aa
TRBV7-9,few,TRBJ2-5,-,TGTGCCAGCAGCTTAGTGGGGAGGCGGGCGCAAGAGACCCAGTACTTC,CASSLVGRRAQETQYF
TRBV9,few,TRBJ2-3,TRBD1,TGTGCCAGCAGCGTAGAGCCGGGACAGGGGTCTAGCACAGATACGCAGTATTTT,CASSVEPGQGSSTDTQYF
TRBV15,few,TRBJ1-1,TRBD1,TGTGCCACCAGCAGAGCTACAGGGGTGGACACTGAAGCTTTCTTT,CATSRATGVDTEAFF
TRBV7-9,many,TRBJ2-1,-,TGTGCCAGCAGCGCTCAACACAGGGATACGAGGGGGAATGAGCAGTTCTTC,CASSAQHRDTRGNEQFF
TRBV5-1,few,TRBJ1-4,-,TGCGCCAGCAGCAACCCCGGGACCGCAACTAATGAAAAACTGTTTTTT,CASSNPGTATNEKLFF
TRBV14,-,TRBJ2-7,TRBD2,TGTGCCAGCAGCCAAAGTCGCGGGGGGACCGAGCAGTACTTC,CASSQSRGGTEQYF
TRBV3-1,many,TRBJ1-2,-,TGTGCCAGCAGCCAAGACGGGCCACCTTACTATGGCTACACCTTC,CASSQDGPPYYGYTF
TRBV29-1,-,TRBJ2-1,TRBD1,TGCAGCGTTGGGGCCCCCCCCACTGACAGGGGGCAAGCCTACAATGAGCAGTTCTTC,CSVGAPPTDRGQAYNEQFF
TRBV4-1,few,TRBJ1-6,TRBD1,TGCGCCAGCAGTCCAACAGGGGATAATTCACCCCTCCACTTT,CASSPTGDNSPLHF
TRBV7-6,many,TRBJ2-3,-,TGTGCCAGCAGCTTATCTGTCACTAGCACAGATACGCAGTATTTT,CASSLSVTSTDTQYF
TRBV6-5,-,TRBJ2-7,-,TGTGCCAGCAGTTACTCCCTGGGGGGCAACGAGCAGTACTTC,CASSYSLGGNEQYF
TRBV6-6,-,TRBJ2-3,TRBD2,TGTGCCAGCAGTTCGACTAGCCCCTTGTATTTT,CASSSTSPLYF
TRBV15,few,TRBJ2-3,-,TGTGCCACCAGCATCGGGGACTCAGCGTCCACAGATACGCAGTATTTT,CATSIGDSASTDTQYF
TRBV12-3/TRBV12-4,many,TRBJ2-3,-,TGTGCCAGCAGTTTAGAGGGGGGGGGTCTCTTCACAGATACGCAGTATTTT,CASSLEGGGLFTDTQYF
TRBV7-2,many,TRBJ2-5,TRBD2,TGTGCCAGCAGCTTAGGACTAGCGGGGGACCAAGAGACCCAGTACTTC,CASSLGLAGDQETQYF
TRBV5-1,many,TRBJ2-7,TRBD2,TGCGCCAGCAGCTTGGTATCTAGCGGGAGCCCAAAGATCTCCTACGAGCAGTACTTC,CASSLVSSGSPKISYEQYF
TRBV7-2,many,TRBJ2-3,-,TGTGCCAGCAGCGGAGTTACGAGACGCACAGATACGCAGTATTTT,CASSGVTRRTDTQYF
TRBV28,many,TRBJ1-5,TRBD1,TGTGCCAGCAGCCGGATCGGGACAGGGGGCGGCAATCAGCCCCAGCATTTT,CASSRIGTGGGNQPQHF
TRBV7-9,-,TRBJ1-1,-,TGTGCCAGCAGCTTAGGGGACCGAGAAGCTTTCTTT,CASSLGDREAFF
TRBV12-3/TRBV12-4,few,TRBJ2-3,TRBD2,TGTGCCAGCAGTTCCGATCGGATCGGGAGGAAGTGGGGTGCGCAGTATTTT,CASSSDRIGRKWGAQYF
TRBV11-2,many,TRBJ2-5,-,TGTGCCAGCAGCTTAGCTATCGGGCTAGCTGTGGAGACCCAGTACTTC,CASSLAIGLAVETQYF
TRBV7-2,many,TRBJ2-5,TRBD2,TGTGCCAGCAGCTTAACGACTAGCGGGGGCCTGGAGGAGACCCAGTACTTC,CASSLTTSGGLEETQYF
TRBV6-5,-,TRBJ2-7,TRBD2,TGTGCCAGCAGTTACGAGCGGGGGGTCGACGAGCAGTACTTC,CASSYERGVDEQYF
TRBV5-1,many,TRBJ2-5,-,TGCGCCAGCAGCTTGTCGGGGACATCGTACCAAGAGACCCAGTACTTC,CASSLSGTSYQETQYF
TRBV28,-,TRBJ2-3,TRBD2,TGTGCCAGCAGTTTTGCGGCGGGGGGGTTTCGAGATACGCAGTATTTT,CASSFAAGGFRDTQYF
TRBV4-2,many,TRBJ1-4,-,TGTGCCAGCAGCCAAGATGGGGGCGGGGGTGAAAAACTGTTTTTT,CASSQDGGGGEKLFF
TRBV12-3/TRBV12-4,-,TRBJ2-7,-,TGTGCCAGCAGTTCCGTTGGTAGGGGGACCTACGAGCAGTACTTC,CASSSVGRGTYEQYF
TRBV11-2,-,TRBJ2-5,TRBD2,TGTGCCAGCAGCTTAGATTCTCGTCTGGCAGGACTAGCGGGAGAGCTAGAGACCCAGTACTTC,CASSLDSRLAGLAGELETQYF
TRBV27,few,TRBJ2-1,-,TGTGCCAGCACCCCTAGCGTCTACAATGAGCAGTTCTTC,CASTPSVYNEQFF
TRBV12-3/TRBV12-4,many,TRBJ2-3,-,TGTGCCAGCCTTAATGAGTTACGCACAGATACGCAGTATTTT,CASLNELRTDTQYF
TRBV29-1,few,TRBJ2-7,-,TGCAGCGTGAGGGTGGGCAGGTACGAGCAGTACTTC,CSVRVGRYEQYF
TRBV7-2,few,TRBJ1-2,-,TGTGCCAGCAGTCTTCACACAGGAGCTAACTATGGCTACACCTTC,CASSLHTGANYGYTF
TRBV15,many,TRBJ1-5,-,TGTGCCACCAGCAGAGATCCAGGGGGCAATCAGCCCCAGCATTTT,CATSRDPGGNQPQHF
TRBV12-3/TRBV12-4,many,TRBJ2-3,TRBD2,TGTGCCAGCAGGATGGGACTAGCAGCGACAGATACGCAGTATTTT,CASRMGLAATDTQYF
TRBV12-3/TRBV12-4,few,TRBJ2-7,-,TGTGCCAGCAGTTTAAGCCTAGCGTTACTCGCCTACGAGCAGTACTTC,CASSLSLALLAYEQYF
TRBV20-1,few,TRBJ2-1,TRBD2,TGCAGTGCTGCCTACCCCAGTCTAGCGGGGAACAATGAGCAGTTCTTC,CSAAYPSLAGNNEQFF